These 18 T cell receptor beta chains were sequenced from one sample in a study of regulatory T cells in long-lasting Graves disease. Building of the TCR beta libraries involved iRepertoire HTBI primers and Arm-PCR of CDR3 regions. Using its own MiXCR run on the multiplex PCR reads, TCRdb lists one record per CDR3 protein. The sample records 350,000 to 450,000 distinct CDR3 sequences, about 23% being singletons. Time point indicated: persistent/refractory GD, antithyroid drugs over 5 years with positive TRAb. The TCR library was made from RNA that had been extracted from PBMCs in TRIzol. The specimen comprised peripheral blood mononuclear cells (PBMCs), sampled when the disease was refractory, from a patient treated with antithyroid drugs. Receptors originate from a woman aged 40-49 years with Graves disease.

In this sample, this clonotype turned up many times. The V call is TRBV28, the J call TRBJ2-1; the D is unclear. V was trimmed by 6 bases and J by 4 bases, leaving 4 bases between them. The germline V gene has CDR1 MDHEN and CDR2 SYDVKM. The CDR3 totals 11 residues. CDR3 amino acids: CASSPYNEQFF. In nucleotides, the CDR3 is TGTGCCAGCAGCCCATACAATGAGCAGTTCTTC.

This chain joins TRBV5-6 and TRBJ2-7; perhaps TRBD1 as D (5 bases). The CDR3 runs 14 residues. CDR1 and CDR2 from the germline V gene are SGHDT and YYEEEE. V dropped 3 bases and J dropped 1 base, with 11 bases sitting between them. The CDR3, as DNA: TGTGCCAGCAGCTCAGACAGCGATTCCTACGAGCAGTACTTC. Translating it yields CASSSDSDSYEQYF.

This clonotype was seen many times. The CDR3, as DNA: TGTGCCAGCAGCTTATTGCCGCCTCCGAACACTGAAGCTTTCTTT. This sequence encodes CASSLLPPPNTEAFF. This chain connects TRBV7-3 to TRBJ1-1, with unresolved D. With 2 bases removed from V and 1 base from J, the gap between germline ends came to 11 bases. The CDR3 is made up of 15 amino acids. Germline V gene lookup returns CDR1 SGHTA and CDR2 FQGTGA.

This clonotype turned up a few times. The chain is built from TRBV14 and TRBJ1-1; D ambiguous. This CDR3 region has 14 residues. The V gene lost 6 bases and the J gene lost 5 bases, with 16 bases spanning the gap. Per the germline V gene, CDR1 is SGHDN and CDR2 is FVKESK. CDR3 bases: TGTGCCAGCAGACCCCTTTTTAGTGATACTGAAGCTTTCTTT. This sequence encodes CASRPLFSDTEAFF.

The chain employs TRBV12-3 or TRBV12-4 and TRBJ2-3; TRBD1 matches at 10 bases. V shed 5 bases and J 1 base; nucleotides not matched to a gene: 3. The length of the CDR3 is 15 residues. CDR3 residues: CASSPGQGRTDTQYF. The CDR3 nucleotides are TGTGCCAGCAGTCCGGGACAGGGGCGCACAGATACGCAGTATTTT.

This clonotype was detected many times. V is TRBV2 and J is TRBJ2-2; D is ambiguous. CDR1 SNHLY and CDR2 FYNNEI come from the germline V gene. The CDR3 runs to 14 residues. V dropped 6 bases and J dropped 0 bases, with 8 bases sitting between them. The CDR3 here is CASRYPANTGELFF. In nucleotides, the CDR3 is TGTGCCAGCAGATACCCAGCGAACACCGGGGAGCTGTTTTTT.

This clonotype was counted only a few times. The chain has TRBV4-2 and TRBJ2-7; D is perhaps TRBD2 (5 bases). V shed 5 bases and J shed 5 bases, with 16 bases lying between them. CDR1 and CDR2 (germline): LGHNA, YNFKEQ. The CDR3 is made up of 14 amino acids. The CDR3 region is CASSRITGNDEQYF. CDR3 nucleotides: TGTGCCAGCAGCAGAATCACGGGAAACGACGAGCAGTACTTC.

This clonotype was picked up many times. The chain combines TRBV12-3 or TRBV12-4 with TRBJ1-1; D unclear. CDR3 size: 15 residues. Trimming shortened V by 3 bases and J by 0 bases, and 11 bases separated the two germline ends. The CDR3 DNA follows: TGTGCCAGCAGTTTCCAGGTAACCTTGAACACTGAAGCTTTCTTT. Translation: CASSFQVTLNTEAFF.

J is TRBJ2-3 and V is TRBV7-3; D is uncertain. V dropped 1 base and J dropped 2 bases, with 7 bases sitting between them. The length of the CDR3 is 14 residues. Germline V gives CDR1 SGHTA, CDR2 FQGTGA. The CDR3 protein is CASSLREDTDTQYF. In DNA form, the CDR3 reads TGTGCCAGCAGCTTAAGGGAAGACACAGATACGCAGTATTTT.

This clonotype was counted only a few times. The CDR3 bases are TGCGCCAGCAGTGAGTCGCCGGGACCCTCCTCGGTAGAGCAGTACTTC. Translated: CASSESPGPSSVEQYF. This chain links TRBV10-2 with TRBJ2-7, with D perhaps matching TRBD1 or TRBD2 (5 bases each). The length of the CDR3 is 16 residues. Between the trimmed V and J ends, which lost 0 bases and 7 bases, there was a span of 19 bases. Germline lookup yields CDR1 WSHSY and CDR2 SAAADI.

This clonotype has more than one count but fewer than ten. This likely stems from a read error, as it lies one base from a far larger clone. The rearrangement joins TRBV10-3 to TRBJ1-1; D might be TRBD1 (6 bases). The CDR3 covers 13 residues. The V and J ends lost 4 bases and 1 base respectively, with 7 bases between them. From germline, CDR1 is ENHRY and CDR2 SYGVKD. The CDR3 protein is CAISGQENTEAFF. The CDR3 DNA reads TGTGCCATCAGTGGACAGGAGAACACTGAAGCTTTCTTT.

This clonotype was found a few times. V gene TRBV3-1 combines with J gene TRBJ2-2, with 12 bases lining up with TRBD2. Trimming at V came to 5 bases and at J to 5 bases, leaving 9 bases not matched to a gene. Germline assignment: CDR1 LGHDT and CDR2 YNNKEL (reference sequence). This CDR3 contains 17 residues. The CDR3 region is CASSGQRLAGETGELFF. In nucleotides, the CDR3 is TGTGCCAGCAGCGGACAGAGACTAGCGGGAGAAACCGGGGAGCTGTTTTTT.

The count of this clonotype is one. One end of the junction does not line up with germline, which may come from a read error. V is TRBV2 and J is TRBJ2-7, with D tentatively TRBD1 or TRBD2 (5 bases each). Germline V gene sequence: CDR1 SNHLY, CDR2 FYNNEI. The CDR3 contains 15 residues. Here the CDR3 reads CASSELSGTAYEQHF. The CDR3 nucleotides are TGTGCCAGCAGTGAATTATCAGGGACGGCCTACGAGCAGCACTTC.

This clonotype was counted at least ten times. J is TRBJ1-1 and V is TRBV5-1; 8 nucleotides agree with TRBD1. CDR3 length: 14 amino acids. J lost 3 bases, V lost 1 base, and 2 bases had no gene match. Germline V gene lookup returns CDR1 SGHRS and CDR2 YFSETQ. In DNA form, the CDR3 reads TGCGCCAGCAGCTTGTTGGGACAGGACACTGAAGCTTTCTTT. Encoded protein: CASSLLGQDTEAFF.

Many counts were recorded for this clonotype. The V and J genes are TRBV19 and TRBJ1-2; D gene ambiguous. The germline CDR1 and CDR2 sequences are LNHDA and SQIVND (reference sequence). Trimming shortened V by 7 bases and J by 3 bases, and 18 bases separated the two germline ends. This CDR3 spans 15 amino acids. CDR3 nucleotides: TGTGCCAGTACCTTGGGAGGGATAGGTGACTATGGCTACACCTTC. Translating gives CASTLGGIGDYGYTF.

In this sample, this clonotype turned up a few times. This chain links TRBV2 with TRBJ2-1; TRBD2 might be the D (6 bases). The CDR3 covers 16 residues. CDR1 and CDR2 from the germline V gene are SNHLY and FYNNEI. V gave up 2 bases and J gave up 6 bases, with 17 bases separating them. The CDR3 DNA reads TGTGCCAGCAGTGAACCCTGGGAGACTAGTCGCAATGAGCAGTTCTTC. It specifies CASSEPWETSRNEQFF.

This clonotype occurred many times. This rearrangement joins TRBV2 to TRBJ2-6, with D perhaps TRBD2 (5 bases). Deletions cut 7 bases from V and 0 bases from J, with 13 bases between. From germline, CDR1 is SNHLY and CDR2 FYNNEI. The CDR3 spans 16 residues. CDR3 in DNA: TGTGCCAGCAAAGCGGTCAGACCCTCTGGGGCCAACGTCCTGACTTTC. Translating it yields CASKAVRPSGANVLTF. The full variable domain, in which reference TRBV2 and TRBJ2-6 provide the parts outside the CDR3, is EPEVTQTPSHQVTQMGQEVILRCVPISNHLYFYWYRQILGQKVEFLVSFYNNEISEKSEIFDDQFSVERPDGSNFTLKIRSTKLEDSAMYFCASKAVRPSGANVLTFGAGSRLTVL.

This clonotype was observed many times. The chain combines TRBV27 with TRBJ1-5; no reliable D call. V lost 5 bases to trimming and J lost 0 bases, with 8 bases between them. There are 14 residues in the CDR3. From germline, CDR1 is MNHEY and CDR2 SMNVEV (reference sequence). In DNA, the CDR3 is TGTGCCAGCAGTCTGATCCATAGCAATCAGCCCCAGCATTTT. This encodes CASSLIHSNQPQHF.